These 17 T cell receptor beta chains were sequenced from one sample in a study of T cell changes during pregnancy in multiple sclerosis. Produced via immunoSEQ multiplex PCR; TCRdb's table is partial and in-frame only. The sample includes roughly 53,000 clones, around nine tenths seen only once; the top ten take 0.3% to 0.45%. The input for sequencing was CD4+ T cells from peripheral blood mononuclear cells, taken in the second trimester of pregnancy. Source of these receptors: a female donor in good health, enrolled as a control in a pregnancy study.

The chain couples TRBV7-9 to TRBJ2-3, with 7 bases identical to TRBD2. The length of the CDR3 is 15 residues. The V segment lost 5 bases and the J segment 4 bases; nucleotides outside the gene matches: 9. The germline CDR1 and CDR2 sequences are SEHNR and FQNEAQ (reference sequence). The CDR3 DNA reads TGTGCCAGCAGCCCCGGGCGGGGGATCTCAGATACGCAGTATTTT. It codes for CASSPGRGISDTQYF. The whole variable domain, remainder taken from reference TRBV7-9 and TRBJ2-3, is DTGVSQNPRHKITKRGQNVTFRCDPISEHNRLYWYRQTLGQGPEFLTYFQNEAQLEKSRLLSDRFSAERPKGSFSTLEIQRTEQGDSAMYLCASSPGRGISDTQYFGPGTRLTVL.

The chain combines TRBV6-5 with TRBJ1-1, with D unresolved. Germline V gene lookup returns CDR1 MNHEY and CDR2 SVGAGI. The V and J ends lost 0 bases and 1 base respectively, with 12 bases between them. This CDR3 has 16 amino acids. This CDR3 reads CASSYSFRLTNTEAFF. For the CDR3, the DNA is TGTGCCAGCAGTTACTCGTTCAGGCTGACGAACACTGAAGCTTTCTTT.

The chain carries TRBV28 and TRBJ1-2; D uncertain. Trimming cost V 8 bases and J 3 bases, with 13 bases left between them. The CDR3 extends over 13 amino acids. Germline assignment: CDR1 MDHEN and CDR2 SYDVKM. CDR3 sequence: CASRISRDYGYTF. The CDR3 nucleotides read TGTGCCAGCCGGATTAGCCGGGACTATGGCTACACCTTC.

The rearrangement links TRBV9 to TRBJ1-6, with D possibly being TRBD1 (6 bases). Germline-derived CDR1 and CDR2 are SGDLS and YYNGEE. CDR3 length equals 14 residues. V dropped 5 bases and J dropped 7 bases, with 13 bases sitting between them. CDR3 region: CASRSQGLNSPLHF. DNA for the CDR3: TGTGCCAGCAGATCACAGGGATTAAATTCACCCCTCCACTTT.

This chain connects TRBV6-5 to TRBJ1-6; 9 positions match TRBD1. The germline CDR1 and CDR2 sequences are MNHEY and SVGAGI. The CDR3 is made up of 13 amino acids. The V gene end was trimmed by 8 bases and the J gene end by 9 bases; junction bases not matched to a gene: 5. This chain's CDR3 is CASRRDRVSPLHF. The CDR3 bases are TGTGCCAGCCGGAGGGACAGGGTTTCACCCCTCCACTTT.

Here the CDR3 DNA reads TGTGCCAGCTCACCAACTACAGGGTCCACTGAAGCTTTCTTT. As protein: CASSPTTGSTEAFF. The rearrangement uses TRBV18 and TRBJ1-1; the D gene is possibly TRBD1 (6 bases). The CDR3 has 14 amino acids. V gave up 2 bases and J gave up 4 bases, with 11 bases separating them. The germline CDR1 and CDR2 sequences are KGHSH and LQKENI.

This chain connects TRBV15 to TRBJ1-3; 8 bases map to TRBD1. CDR3 length: 16 amino acids. J gave up 0 bases and V 2 bases, and 3 bases lay outside the gene matches. Per the germline V gene, CDR1 is LNHNV and CDR2 is YYDKDF (reference sequence). In DNA form, the CDR3 reads TGTGCCACCAGCAGATTTGACAGGGGCTCTGGAAACACCATATATTTT. Translating gives CATSRFDRGSGNTIYF.

The chain uses TRBV5-1 and TRBJ1-5, with 7 bases aligning to TRBD1. The V and J ends lost 4 bases and 9 bases, in that order; junction bases with no gene match: 13. CDR1 SGHRS and CDR2 YFSETQ come from the germline V gene. CDR3 size: 15 residues. CDR3: CASSPLGQEPLPQHF. CDR3 coding DNA: TGCGCCAGCAGCCCTTTAGGACAGGAGCCATTGCCCCAGCATTTT. The full variable domain, with the rest looked up from reference TRBV5-1 and TRBJ1-5, is KAGVTQTPRYLIKTRGQQVTLSCSPISGHRSVSWYQQTPGQGLQFLFEYFSETQRNKGNFPGRFSGRQFSNSRSEMNVSTLELGDSALYLCASSPLGQEPLPQHFGDGTRLSIL.

This chain connects TRBV5-1 to TRBJ2-5; possible D gene TRBD2, 6 bases. This CDR3 has 13 amino acids. From germline, CDR1 is SGHRS and CDR2 YFSETQ. Trimming took 1 base from V and 4 from J, leaving 8 bases between them. The CDR3 is CASSLRTIETQYF. The CDR3, as DNA: TGCGCCAGCAGCTTGCGGACTATAGAGACCCAGTACTTC.

This chain uses TRBV5-1 with TRBJ2-5, with TRBD2 identical over 11 bases. CDR3 length: 17 residues. Germline CDR1 is SGHRS and CDR2 is YFSETQ. J gave up 1 base and V 4 bases, and 9 bases lay outside the gene matches. DNA for the CDR3: TGCGCCAGCAGCCGTCTTGGACTAGCGGGTGCCCAAGAGACCCAGTACTTC. Encoded protein: CASSRLGLAGAQETQYF.

This clone appeared a single time. The chain recombines TRBV6-5 with TRBJ1-1; D unclear. V gave up 4 bases and J gave up 1 base, with 7 bases separating them. Looked up from germline, CDR1 is MNHEY and CDR2 is SVGAGI. The CDR3 is 13 amino acids. In DNA form, the CDR3 reads TGTGCCAGCAGTTCTCTCCGGAACACTGAAGCTTTCTTT. Translated, it gives CASSSLRNTEAFF.

This clone has only one observation. J is TRBJ1-3 and V is TRBV18; TRBD1 matches at 7 bases. CDR3 size: 14 residues. Germline-derived CDR1 and CDR2 are KGHSH and LQKENI. The junction had 1 base not matched to a gene; V was cut back by 2 bases and J by 3 bases. The CDR3, as DNA: TGTGCCAGCTCACCAGGGACAGTTGGAAACACCATATATTTT. It encodes CASSPGTVGNTIYF.

This chain uses TRBV4-3 with TRBJ2-7; D uncertain. This CDR3 contains 14 residues. Per the germline V gene, CDR1 is LGHNA and CDR2 is YSLEER. Trimming removed 0 bases at V and 4 bases at J, with 10 bases between. The CDR3 nucleotides read TGCGCCAGCAGCCAAGATAGAGCCGGTTACGAGCAGTACTTC. Translating it yields CASSQDRAGYEQYF.

The rearrangement links TRBV7-2 to TRBJ2-3, with 9 positions matching TRBD2. The CDR3 is made up of 17 amino acids. Per germline, CDR1 SGHTA and CDR2 FQGNSA. Trimming at V came to 5 bases and at J to 4 bases, leaving 13 bases not matched to a gene. CDR3 in DNA: TGTGCCAGCAGCCCCAGCTGGAGTAGCGGGGGATCAGATACGCAGTATTTT. Its protein product is CASSPSWSSGGSDTQYF.

The chain uses TRBV5-4 and TRBJ1-1, with 7 bases aligning to TRBD1. CDR1 is SGHNT and CDR2 is YYREEE in the germline V gene (reference sequence). The CDR3 sequence is 15 residues long. V lost 2 bases to trimming and J lost 0 bases; unmatched junction nucleotides: 4. CDR3 sequence: CASSFGQVMNTEAFF. DNA of the CDR3: TGTGCCAGCAGCTTTGGACAGGTTATGAACACTGAAGCTTTCTTT. Looking up the rest from reference TRBV5-4 and TRBJ1-1 gives the full variable domain: ETGVTQSPTHLIKTRGQQVTLRCSSQSGHNTVSWYQQALGQGPQFIFQYYREEENGRGNFPPRFSGLQFPNYSSELNVNALELDDSALYLCASSFGQVMNTEAFFGQGTRLTVV.

The J gene is TRBJ1-2, the V gene TRBV6-5, with 8 nucleotides matching TRBD1. The junction had 10 bases not matched to a gene; V was cut back by 0 bases and J by 7 bases. This CDR3 is 16 amino acids long. Germline values: CDR1 MNHEY, CDR2 SVGAGI. This chain's CDR3 is CASSYSLGQGAAGYTF. The CDR3 DNA is TGTGCCAGCAGTTACTCGCTCGGGCAGGGGGCTGCTGGCTACACCTTC.

The chain combines TRBV27 with TRBJ2-2; D may be TRBD1 (5 bases). Trimming removed 3 bases at V and 0 bases at J, with 11 bases between. Germline-derived CDR1 and CDR2 are MNHEY and SMNVEV (reference sequence). CDR3 length: 16 amino acids. CDR3 sequence: CASSFSGAANTGELFF. The CDR3 DNA sequence: TGTGCCAGCAGTTTTAGTGGGGCCGCGAACACCGGGGAGCTGTTTTTT.